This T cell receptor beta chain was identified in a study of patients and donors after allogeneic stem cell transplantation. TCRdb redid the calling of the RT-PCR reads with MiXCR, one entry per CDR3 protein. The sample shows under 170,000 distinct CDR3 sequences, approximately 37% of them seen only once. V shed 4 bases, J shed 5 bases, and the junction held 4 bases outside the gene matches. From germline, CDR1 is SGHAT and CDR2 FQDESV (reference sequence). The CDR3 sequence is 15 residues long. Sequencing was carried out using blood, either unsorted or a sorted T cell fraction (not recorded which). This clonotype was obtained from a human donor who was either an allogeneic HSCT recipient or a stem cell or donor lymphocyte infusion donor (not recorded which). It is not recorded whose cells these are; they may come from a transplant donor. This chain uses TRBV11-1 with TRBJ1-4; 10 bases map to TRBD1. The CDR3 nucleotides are TGTGCCAGCAGCTCCCGGGACAGGGGCAATGAAAAACTGTTTTTT. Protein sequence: CASSSRDRGNEKLFF.